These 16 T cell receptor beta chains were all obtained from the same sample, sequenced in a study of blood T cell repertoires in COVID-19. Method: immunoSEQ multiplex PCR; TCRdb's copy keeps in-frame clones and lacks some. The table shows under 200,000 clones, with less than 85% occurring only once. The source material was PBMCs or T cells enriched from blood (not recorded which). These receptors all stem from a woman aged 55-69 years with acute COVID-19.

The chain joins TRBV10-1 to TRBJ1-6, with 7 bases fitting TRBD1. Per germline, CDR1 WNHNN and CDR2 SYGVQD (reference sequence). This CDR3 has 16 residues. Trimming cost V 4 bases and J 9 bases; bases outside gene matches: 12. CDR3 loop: CASSARLRGLSSPLHF. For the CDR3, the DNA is TGCGCCAGCAGTGCCCGTTTGAGGGGGCTTAGTTCACCCCTCCACTTT.

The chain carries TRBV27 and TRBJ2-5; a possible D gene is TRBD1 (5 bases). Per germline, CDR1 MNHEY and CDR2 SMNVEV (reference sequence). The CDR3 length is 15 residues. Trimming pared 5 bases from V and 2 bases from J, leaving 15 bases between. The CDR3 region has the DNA TGTGCCAGCAGTCCCTCCCGACAGTCTCAAGAGACCCAGTACTTC. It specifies CASSPSRQSQETQYF.

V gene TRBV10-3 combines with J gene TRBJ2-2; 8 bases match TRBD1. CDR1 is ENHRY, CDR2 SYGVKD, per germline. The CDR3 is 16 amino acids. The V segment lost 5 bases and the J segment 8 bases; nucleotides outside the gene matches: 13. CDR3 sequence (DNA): TGTGCCATCAGTCAAGGACAGGGTATCCCCTTGGGGGAGCTGTTTTTT. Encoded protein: CAISQGQGIPLGELFF.

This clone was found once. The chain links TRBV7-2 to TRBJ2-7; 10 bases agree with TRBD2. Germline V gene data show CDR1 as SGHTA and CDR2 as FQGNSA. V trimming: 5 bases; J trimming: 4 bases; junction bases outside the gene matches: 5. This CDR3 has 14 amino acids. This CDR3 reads CASSPQTSGYEQYF. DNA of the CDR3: TGTGCCAGCAGCCCGCAGACTAGCGGGTACGAGCAGTACTTC.

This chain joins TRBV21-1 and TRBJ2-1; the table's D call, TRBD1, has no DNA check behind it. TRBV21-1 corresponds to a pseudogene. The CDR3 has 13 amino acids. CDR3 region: CASSKARRGVSFF. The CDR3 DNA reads TGTGCCAGCAGCAAAGCCCGCAGGGGGGTCAGCTTCTTC.

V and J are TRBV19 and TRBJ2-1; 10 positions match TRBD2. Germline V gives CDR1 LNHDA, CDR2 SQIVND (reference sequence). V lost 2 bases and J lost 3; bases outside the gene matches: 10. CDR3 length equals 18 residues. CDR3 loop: CASSIPRGSGRVYNEQFF. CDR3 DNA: TGTGCCAGTAGTATACCTAGGGGGAGCGGGAGGGTCTACAATGAGCAGTTCTTC.

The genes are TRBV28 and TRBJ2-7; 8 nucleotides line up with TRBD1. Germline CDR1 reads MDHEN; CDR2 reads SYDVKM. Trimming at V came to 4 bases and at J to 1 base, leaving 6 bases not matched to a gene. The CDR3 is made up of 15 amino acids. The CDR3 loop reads CASSSTGTGSYEQYV. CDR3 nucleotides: TGTGCCAGCAGTTCTACCGGGACAGGATCCTACGAGCAGTACGTC.

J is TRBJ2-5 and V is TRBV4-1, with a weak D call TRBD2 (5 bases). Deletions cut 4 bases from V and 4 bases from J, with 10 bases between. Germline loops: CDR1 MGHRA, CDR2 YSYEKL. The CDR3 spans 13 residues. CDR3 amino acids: CASSPLVGETQYF. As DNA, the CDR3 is TGCGCCAGCAGCCCACTAGTGGGAGAGACCCAGTACTTC.

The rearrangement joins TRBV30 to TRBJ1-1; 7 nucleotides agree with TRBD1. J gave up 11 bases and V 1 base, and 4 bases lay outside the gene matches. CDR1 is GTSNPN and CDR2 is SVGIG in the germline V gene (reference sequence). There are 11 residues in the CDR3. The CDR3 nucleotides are TGTGCCTGGAGTGACAGGGGATCGGCTTTCTTT. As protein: CAWSDRGSAFF.

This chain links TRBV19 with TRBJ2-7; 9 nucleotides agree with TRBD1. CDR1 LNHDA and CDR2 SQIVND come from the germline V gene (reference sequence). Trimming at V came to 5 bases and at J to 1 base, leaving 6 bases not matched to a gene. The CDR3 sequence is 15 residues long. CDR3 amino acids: CASSPGTGQSYEQYF. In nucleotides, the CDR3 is TGTGCCAGTAGTCCTGGGACAGGGCAATCCTACGAGCAGTACTTC.

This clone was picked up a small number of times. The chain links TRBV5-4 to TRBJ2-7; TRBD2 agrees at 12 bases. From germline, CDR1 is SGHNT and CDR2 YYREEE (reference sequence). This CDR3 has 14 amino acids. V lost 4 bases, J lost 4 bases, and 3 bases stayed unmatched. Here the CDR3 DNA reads TGTGCCAGCAGCCCTAGCGGGAGGGTTTACGAGCAGTACTTC. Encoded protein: CASSPSGRVYEQYF. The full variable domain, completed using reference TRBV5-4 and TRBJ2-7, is ETGVTQSPTHLIKTRGQQVTLRCSSQSGHNTVSWYQQALGQGPQFIFQYYREEENGRGNFPPRFSGLQFPNYSSELNVNALELDDSALYLCASSPSGRVYEQYFGPGTRLTVT.

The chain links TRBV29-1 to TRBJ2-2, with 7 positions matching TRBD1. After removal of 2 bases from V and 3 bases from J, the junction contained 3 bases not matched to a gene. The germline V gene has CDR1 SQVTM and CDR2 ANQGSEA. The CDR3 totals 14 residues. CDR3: CSVEPQGHTGELFF. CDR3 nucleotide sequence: TGCAGCGTTGAACCACAGGGGCACACCGGGGAGCTGTTTTTT.

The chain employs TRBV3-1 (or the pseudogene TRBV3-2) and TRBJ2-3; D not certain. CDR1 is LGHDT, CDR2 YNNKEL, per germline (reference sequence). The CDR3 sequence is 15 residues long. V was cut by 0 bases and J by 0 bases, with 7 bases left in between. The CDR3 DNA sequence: TGTGCCAGCAGCCAAGACCCCGTTAGCACAGATACGCAGTATTTT. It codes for CASSQDPVSTDTQYF.

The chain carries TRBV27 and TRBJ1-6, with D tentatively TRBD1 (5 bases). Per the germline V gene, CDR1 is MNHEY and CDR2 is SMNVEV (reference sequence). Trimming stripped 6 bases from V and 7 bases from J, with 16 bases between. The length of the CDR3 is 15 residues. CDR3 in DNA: TGTGCCAGCAGGCCCCGACAGTTCTCAAATTCACCCCTCCACTTT. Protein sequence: CASRPRQFSNSPLHF.

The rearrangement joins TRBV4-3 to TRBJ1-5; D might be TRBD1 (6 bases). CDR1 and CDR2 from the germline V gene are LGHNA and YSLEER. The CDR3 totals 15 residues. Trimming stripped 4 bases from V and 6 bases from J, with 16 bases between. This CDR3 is CASSLSRGSSQPQHF. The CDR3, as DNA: TGCGCCAGCAGCCTTTCCAGGGGAAGTAGTCAGCCCCAGCATTTT.

The CDR3 protein is CASSRDFSINEQFF. The CDR3 bases are TGTGCCAGTAGTCGAGACTTCTCAATCAATGAGCAGTTCTTC. This chain links TRBV19 with TRBJ2-1, with unresolved D. Germline assignment: CDR1 LNHDA and CDR2 SQIVND (reference sequence). The CDR3 extends over 14 amino acids. The V and J ends lost 5 bases and 6 bases respectively, with 14 bases between them.